The 9 T cell receptor beta chains reported below all come from one sample, sequenced in a study of cytomegalovirus exposure and HLA in healthy donors. PCR employed 60 Vbeta and 13 Jbeta primers. The repertoire was sequenced with immunoSEQ multiplex PCR; TCRdb's copy has only in-frame clones and lacks some. In the table there are roughly 160,000 clones, 80% of which are singletons. The material sequenced was PBMCs. These receptor sequences come from a man younger than 30 in good health and CMV-seropositive.

With regard to this clone: One end of the junction fails to match germline, which may point to a read error. The V gene is TRBV7-9, the J gene TRBJ2-7; no reliable D call. The CDR3 is 12 amino acids. Germline CDR1 reads SEHNR; CDR2 reads FQNEAQ (reference sequence). CDR3 protein: CSSSLDIYEQYF. CDR3 DNA: TGTTCCAGCAGCTTAGATATCTACGAGCAGTACTTC.

CDR3 DNA: TGTGCCAGCAGCTTGGACGGCTCCTACGAGCAGTACTTC. Its protein is CASSLDGSYEQYF. J is TRBJ2-7 and V is TRBV5-4; D gene unclear. Trimming removed 0 bases at V and 0 bases at J, with 4 bases between. Germline-derived CDR1 and CDR2 are SGHNT and YYREEE (reference sequence). The CDR3 has 13 amino acids. Full variable domain (missing parts from reference TRBV5-4 and TRBJ2-7): ETGVTQSPTHLIKTRGQQVTLRCSSQSGHNTVSWYQQALGQGPQFIFQYYREEENGRGNFPPRFSGLQFPNYSSELNVNALELDDSALYLCASSLDGSYEQYFGPGTRLTVT.

The chain has TRBV11-3 and TRBJ2-3, with TRBD2 as a possible D gene (6 bases). V was pared by 0 bases and J by 8 bases, with 18 bases between. The germline V gene encodes CDR1 SGHNT and CDR2 YENEEA. The CDR3 is 16 residues long. The chain's CDR3 is CASSLDSSGSRGTQYF. CDR3 coding DNA: TGTGCCAGCAGCTTAGACTCCTCCGGGAGTCGAGGTACGCAGTATTTT.

This clone was seen only a few times. The chain links TRBV5-1 to TRBJ2-4; 9 positions agree with TRBD1. CDR3 length: 16 residues. CDR1 and CDR2 from the germline V gene are SGHRS and YFSETQ. V shed 0 bases, J shed 4 bases, and the junction held 5 bases outside the gene matches. In DNA, the CDR3 is TGCGCCAGCAGCTTGGATTCCGGGACAGGGAAAAACATTCAGTACTTC. The encoded protein is CASSLDSGTGKNIQYF.

The rearrangement uses TRBV5-1 and TRBJ2-1; 11 bases map to TRBD2. The germline V gene has CDR1 SGHRS and CDR2 YFSETQ. The V and J ends lost 3 bases and 7 bases, in that order; junction bases with no gene match: 12. The CDR3 loop spans 17 amino acids. This CDR3 reads CASSSLLAGGRANEQFF. In DNA form, the CDR3 reads TGCGCCAGCAGCTCCCTTTTAGCGGGAGGGCGGGCTAATGAGCAGTTCTTC.

The chain couples TRBV19 to TRBJ2-7, with TRBD1 identical over 7 bases. The CDR3 has 13 amino acids. V shed 8 bases and J 4 bases; nucleotides not matched to a gene: 8. The germline V gene encodes CDR1 LNHDA and CDR2 SQIVND (reference sequence). CDR3 region: CASAVTGTYEQYF. As DNA, the CDR3 is TGTGCCAGTGCGGTGACAGGGACATACGAGCAGTACTTC.

This chain links TRBV5-4 with TRBJ2-5; 14 bases line up with TRBD2. The CDR3 has 15 residues. With V trimmed by 4 bases and J by 5 bases, 4 bases remained unmatched. CDR1 is SGHNT, CDR2 YYREEE, per germline (reference sequence). The CDR3: CASSPGLAGGETQYF. CDR3 nucleotide sequence: TGTGCCAGCAGCCCAGGACTAGCGGGAGGTGAGACCCAGTACTTC.

This clone was recorded only once. V gene TRBV29-1 combines with J gene TRBJ1-5, with a possible D match to TRBD1 (5 bases). This CDR3 has 18 residues. Germline V CDR1 and CDR2: SQVTM, ANQGSEA. With 3 bases removed from V and 3 bases from J, the gap between germline ends came to 24 bases. The CDR3 sequence: CSVDFPPRGGDINQPQHF. DNA of the CDR3: TGCAGCGTTGATTTCCCCCCCCGGGGGGGAGACATCAATCAGCCCCAGCATTTT. Full variable domain (outside the CDR3, taken from reference TRBV29-1 and TRBJ1-5): SAVISQKPSRDICQRGTSLTIQCQVDSQVTMMFWYRQQPGQSLTLIATANQGSEATYESGFVIDKFPISRPNLTFSTLTVSNMSPEDSSIYLCSVDFPPRGGDINQPQHFGDGTRLSIL.

This clone appeared a single time. The V and J genes are TRBV14 and TRBJ2-3; TRBD1 aligns across 8 bases. The CDR3 is made up of 16 amino acids. Per germline, CDR1 SGHDN and CDR2 FVKESK. J lost 4 bases, V lost 0 bases, and 6 bases had no gene match. CDR3 nucleotides: TGTGCCAGCAGCCAAGACCGGACAGGGTCGGCAGATACGCAGTATTTT. It encodes CASSQDRTGSADTQYF.